This entry features one T cell receptor beta chain sequence. The PCR employed 60 Vbeta primers together with 13 Jbeta primers. In the authors' workflow: There were about 86 million unique TCR beta chains by a later count, and approximately 12 million of them were shared. Only in-frame clones appear in the TCRdb table, and some are missing; sequencing was by immunoSEQ multiplex PCR. V and J calls plus clone size are reproduced from that table; the DNA served to infer D and trimming. Of some 130,000 clones detected, approximately 78% appear once; the ten largest clones hold roughly 7.8%. The data were obtained in a study of cytomegalovirus exposure and HLA in healthy donors. V lost 1 base to trimming and J lost 0 bases, with 10 bases between them. The CDR3 is made up of 15 amino acids. In germline, CDR1 is SGHTA, CDR2 FQGNSA.

The sample consisted of PBMCs. The rearrangement links TRBV7-2 to TRBJ2-7; the D gene is possibly TRBD2 (6 bases). The clonotype comes from a woman between 50 and 59 years old in good health and CMV-seropositive. CDR3 sequence (DNA): TGTGCCAGCAGCTTAGAGGCGGGGTACTCCTACGAGCAGTACTTC. Translating it yields CASSLEAGYSYEQYF.